Presented here are 8 T cell receptor beta chains from one specimen sequenced in a study of blood T cell repertoires in COVID-19. This table comes from immunoSEQ multiplex PCR, and its TCRdb copy is limited to in-frame clones, with some not included. The table has around 28,000 clones, 85% seen once. Material for sequencing was peripheral blood. The receptor set was obtained from a human donor in a cohort sampled during active COVID-19.

This chain connects TRBV5-1 to TRBJ2-2; possible D gene TRBD2, 6 bases. The CDR3 runs to 15 residues. Trimming left V 4 bases short and J 3 bases short, with 13 bases between. CDR1 is SGHRS and CDR2 is YFSETQ in the germline V gene. The CDR3: CASSRGGVDTGELFF. CDR3 coding DNA: TGCGCCAGCAGCCGAGGCGGGGTTGACACCGGGGAGCTGTTTTTT.

In its sample, this clone was seen a few times. The rearrangement links TRBV19 to TRBJ1-3; D is possibly TRBD1 (5 bases). Germline CDR1 LNHDA, CDR2 SQIVND (reference sequence). V was pared by 7 bases and J by 0 bases, with 10 bases between. The CDR3 contains 14 residues. Written as DNA, the CDR3 is TGTGCCAGTAAGACAGATTACTCTGGAAACACCATATATTTT. Its translation: CASKTDYSGNTIYF.

V gene TRBV19 combines with J gene TRBJ2-3; 11 bases align to TRBD2. J lost 0 bases, V lost 6 bases, and 17 bases had no gene match. The CDR3 length is 20 residues. The germline V gene encodes CDR1 LNHDA and CDR2 SQIVND (reference sequence). The CDR3 sequence: CASSLFNPGLAASSTDTQYF. In DNA form, the CDR3 reads TGTGCCAGTAGCCTATTCAACCCGGGACTAGCGGCTTCTAGCACAGATACGCAGTATTTT.

V is TRBV27 and J is TRBJ1-5, with a weak D call TRBD1 (6 bases). Germline assignment: CDR1 MNHEY and CDR2 SMNVEV (reference sequence). CDR3 length equals 14 residues. With 6 bases removed from V and 0 bases from J, the gap between germline ends came to 9 bases. In DNA, the CDR3 is TGTGCCAGCAGCTTACAGGGTAGCAATCAGCCCCAGCATTTT. Translation gives CASSLQGSNQPQHF.

This chain joins TRBV28 and TRBJ1-5; 7 positions match TRBD1. There are 16 residues in the CDR3. Per the germline V gene, CDR1 is MDHEN and CDR2 is SYDVKM. Germline trimming cut 5 bases from V and 4 bases from J; bases unmatched to any gene: 11. CDR3 nucleotides: TGTGCCAGCAGTCGCCTGGGACAGAAAGGAAATCAGCCCCAGCATTTT. Translation gives CASSRLGQKGNQPQHF.

This chain uses TRBV4-3 with TRBJ1-5; D gene uncertain. Germline V lookup: CDR1 LGHNA, CDR2 YSLEER. V was clipped by 3 bases and J by 7 bases, with 16 bases between them. CDR3 length: 15 residues. The CDR3 loop is CASSQERLSGQPQHF. CDR3 DNA sequence: TGCGCCAGCAGCCAGGAAAGGTTAAGCGGGCAGCCCCAGCATTTT.

The chain links TRBV2 to TRBJ1-1, with D perhaps TRBD1 (6 bases). This CDR3 comprises 12 residues. Per the germline V gene, CDR1 is SNHLY and CDR2 is FYNNEI. CDR3 region: CVRGDWDTEAFF. CDR3 in DNA: TGTGTCAGGGGAGACTGGGACACTGAAGCTTTCTTT. Full variable domain (missing parts from reference TRBV2 and TRBJ1-1): EPEVTQTPSHQVTQMGQEVILRCVPISNHLYFYWYRQILGQKVEFLVSFYNNEISEKSEIFDDQFSVERPDGSNFTLKIRSTKLEDSAMYFCVRGDWDTEAFFGQGTRLTVV.

This clone was found a few times. V gene TRBV2 combines with J gene TRBJ2-7, with 7 bases lining up with TRBD1. The CDR3 has 14 amino acids. V was clipped by 3 bases and J by 2 bases; unmatched bases: 4. Germline V gene data show CDR1 as SNHLY and CDR2 as FYNNEI. Written as DNA, the CDR3 is TGTGCCAGCAGTGAGGGACAGATTCCCTACGAGCAGTACTTC. Protein: CASSEGQIPYEQYF.